The clone carrying this T cell receptor beta chain was seen repeatedly, ten times or more. The size of this beta chain means little, since it is a stray read in a library made for alpha chains. Individual TCR cDNA molecules each bore their own unique molecular identifier. TCRdb recomputed calls from the 5' RACE reads with MiXCR, one row per CDR3 protein. In the table there are around 10,000 distinct CDR3 sequences, about 3.5% of which are singletons. Stated time point: sample taken at primary tumor resection. Extraction of whole RNA from tumor, nontumor lung or frozen PBMC preceded unsorted sequencing. The donor group consisted of approximately 77 patients who had untreated, early-stage non-small cell lung cancer. This sample was taken from a study of spatial heterogeneity in lung cancer. The CDR3 is 18 amino acids. Trimming took 5 bases from V and 5 from J; bases not matched to a gene: 13. Per germline, CDR1 SGHAT and CDR2 FQNNGV.

The chain combines TRBV11-2 with TRBJ2-5; 14 bases are shared with TRBD2. The sequence was collected from a female donor with early-stage non-small cell lung cancer. The specimen was PBMCs, collected at surgery. CDR3 region: CASSPGTSGSLGQETQYF. CDR3 DNA: TGTGCCAGCAGCCCCGGGACTAGCGGGAGTTTGGGTCAGGAGACCCAGTACTTC.